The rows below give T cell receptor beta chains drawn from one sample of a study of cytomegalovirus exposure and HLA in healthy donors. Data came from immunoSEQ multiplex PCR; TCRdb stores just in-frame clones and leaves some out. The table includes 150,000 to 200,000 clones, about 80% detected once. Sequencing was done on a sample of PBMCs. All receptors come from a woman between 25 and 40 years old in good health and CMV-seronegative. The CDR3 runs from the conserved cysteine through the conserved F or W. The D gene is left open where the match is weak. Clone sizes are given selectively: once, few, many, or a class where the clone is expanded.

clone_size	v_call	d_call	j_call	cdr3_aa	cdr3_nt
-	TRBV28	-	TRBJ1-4	CASSKGLREEKLFF	TGTGCCAGCAGTAAGGGTCTTAGGGAGGAAAAACTGTTTTTT
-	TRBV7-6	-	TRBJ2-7	CASSAGGSSYEQYF	TGTGCCAGCAGCGCGGGTGGGAGCTCCTACGAGCAGTACTTC
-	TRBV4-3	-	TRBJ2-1	CASSLSIGDNSSYNEQFF	TGCGCCAGCAGCCTTTCCATCGGGGACAACAGCTCCTACAATGAGCAGTTCTTC
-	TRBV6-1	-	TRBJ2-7	CAVTEGPYEQYF	TGTGCCGTAACGGAGGGGCCCTACGAGCAGTACTTC
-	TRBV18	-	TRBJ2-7	CASSLRQANYEQYF	TGTGCCAGCTCCCTAAGACAGGCCAACTACGAGCAGTACTTC
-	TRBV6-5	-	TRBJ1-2	CASSYSPGDYGYTF	TGTGCCAGCAGTTACTCTCCAGGGGATTATGGCTACACCTTC
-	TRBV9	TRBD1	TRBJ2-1	CASSVTLGQVPDEQFF	TGTGCCAGCAGCGTCACTCTGGGACAGGTCCCGGATGAGCAGTTCTTC
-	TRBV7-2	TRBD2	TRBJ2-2	CASSPHGAGVVGELFF	TGTGCCAGCAGCCCCCATGGAGCGGGAGTGGTCGGGGAGCTGTTTTTT
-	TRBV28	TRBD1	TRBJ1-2	CASSPTGASSGYTF	TGTGCCAGCAGTCCCACAGGGGCATCTAGCGGCTACACCTTC
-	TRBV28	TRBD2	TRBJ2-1	CASSFLGTSGRGSYNEQFF	TGTGCCAGCAGTTTTCTCGGGACTAGCGGGAGGGGATCCTACAATGAGCAGTTCTTC
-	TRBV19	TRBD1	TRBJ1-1	CASSYQGAETEAFF	TGTGCCAGTAGTTATCAGGGGGCGGAAACTGAAGCTTTCTTT
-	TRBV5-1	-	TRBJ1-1	CASSLVQINTEAFF	TGCGCCAGCAGCTTGGTGCAGATAAACACTGAAGCTTTCTTT
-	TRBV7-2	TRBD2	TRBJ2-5	CASSLALAGGTTQYF	TGTGCCAGCAGCTTAGCCTTAGCGGGGGGAACGACCCAGTACTTC
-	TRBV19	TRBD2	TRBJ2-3	CASSTSGTSGNTQYF	TGTGCCAGTAGTACATCCGGGACTAGCGGGAATACGCAGTATTTT
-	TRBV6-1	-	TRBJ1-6	CASSELTGNSPLHF	TGTGCCAGCAGTGAACTAACAGGAAATTCACCCCTCCACTTT
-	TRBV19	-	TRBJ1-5	CASSTRTDQPQHF	TGTGCCAGTAGTACTCGGACAGATCAGCCCCAGCATTTT
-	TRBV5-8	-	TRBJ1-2	CASSTFRAGDPNYGYTF	TGTGCCAGCAGCACATTCAGGGCGGGGGACCCCAACTATGGCTACACCTTC
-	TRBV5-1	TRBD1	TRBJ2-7	CASSQQVYGTGSYSAYEQYF	TGCGCCAGCAGCCAGCAAGTCTACGGGACAGGGTCGTATTCCGCCTACGAGCAGTACTTC
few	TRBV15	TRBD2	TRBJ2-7	CATSRESSGGYEQYF	TGTGCCACCAGCAGAGAATCTAGCGGGGGCTACGAGCAGTACTTC
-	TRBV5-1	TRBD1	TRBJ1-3	CASSPGQGSTLSGNTIYF	TGCGCCAGCAGCCCTGGACAGGGTTCCACTCTCTCTGGAAACACCATATATTTT
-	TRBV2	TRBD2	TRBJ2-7	CASHGRGGEQYF	TGTGCCAGCCACGGGAGGGGCGGCGAGCAGTACTTC
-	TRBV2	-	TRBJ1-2	CASSESGRYGYTF	TGTGCCAGCAGTGAGTCCGGTCGCTATGGCTACACCTTC
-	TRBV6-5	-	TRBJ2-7	CASRRDSQTYEQYF	TGTGCCAGCAGGCGGGACAGCCAGACCTACGAGCAGTACTTC
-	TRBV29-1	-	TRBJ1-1	CSGGDTEAFF	TGCAGCGGGGGGGACACTGAAGCTTTCTTT
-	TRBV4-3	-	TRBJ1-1	CASSQGFTWNTEAFF	TGCGCCAGCAGCCAAGGTTTCACTTGGAACACTGAAGCTTTCTTT
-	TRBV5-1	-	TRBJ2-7	CASSLGGDSSYEQYF	TGCGCCAGCAGCTTGGGGGGGGATTCTTCCTACGAGCAGTACTTC
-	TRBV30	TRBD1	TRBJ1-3	CACPGTGGYGNTIYF	TGTGCCTGCCCCGGGACAGGGGGCTATGGAAACACCATATATTTT